This T cell receptor beta chain was observed in a study of blood T cell repertoires in COVID-19. About the study: Sample material is recorded as cDNA or gDNA derived from T cells, B-cell-depleted T cells, or PBMCs.

The CDR3 has 15 residues. Germline V gene data show CDR1 as SNHLY and CDR2 as FYNNEI. The V end was cut by 1 base, the J end by 0 bases, with 7 bases between. Method: immunoSEQ multiplex PCR; TCRdb's copy keeps in-frame clones and lacks some. The repertoire has 40,000 to 50,000 clones, approximately 83% of them found once; the top ten carry roughly 45%. This TCR was recovered from an elderly woman with acute or convalescent COVID-19. The V gene is TRBV2, the J gene TRBJ1-5; no reliable D call. The sample consisted of peripheral blood. In nucleotides, the CDR3 is TGTGCCAGCAGTGAAGGAGGTTATAGCAATCAGCCCCAGCATTTT. Its translation is CASSEGGYSNQPQHF.